These T cell receptor beta chains were read from a single sample in a study of blood T cell repertoires in COVID-19. Here immunoSEQ multiplex PCR was the method, and the copy in TCRdb shows in-frame clones only, minus some. The data hold 150,000 to 250,000 clones, with 79% observed a single time. The material sequenced was peripheral blood. These receptors were taken from a woman aged 40 to 50 with COVID-19, enrolled during active disease. Both conserved end residues are part of each CDR3. D genes are given only for firm matches. Not all rows give a size; the values are once, few, many and, for expanded clones, a class.

CDR3 length	J gene	clone size	D gene	V gene	CDR3 DNA	CDR3 protein
13	TRBJ1-1	NA	TRBD1	TRBV18	TGTGCCAGCTCATCGACAGGGGACACTGAAGCTTTCTTT	CASSSTGDTEAFF
14	TRBJ2-3	NA	NA	TRBV3-1/TRBV3-2	TGTGCCAGCAGCTTCTCCTCGGTTGGAGATACGCAGTATTTT	CASSFSSVGDTQYF
17	TRBJ1-2	NA	TRBD1	TRBV27	TGTGCCAGCAGTCCACCGGACAGGATAGGAATCAGAAGTGGCTACACCTTC	CASSPPDRIGIRSGYTF
15	TRBJ2-3	few	TRBD2	TRBV7-2	TGTGCCAGCAGCGGCGGACTAGCGGGGACAGATACGCAGTATTTT	CASSGGLAGTDTQYF
15	TRBJ2-2	NA	NA	TRBV5-1	TGCGCCAGCAGCTTCGGGGGAGTTGACACCGGGGAGCTGTTTTTT	CASSFGGVDTGELFF
19	TRBJ2-1	NA	TRBD2	TRBV6-1	TGTGCCAGCAGTGACCCGGGCGGGAGGTGGGGAAGCTCCTACAATGAGCAGTTCTTC	CASSDPGGRWGSSYNEQFF
14	TRBJ2-7	NA	TRBD2	TRBV5-1	TGCGCCAGCAGCCTACTAGCGGAAATTTACGAGCAGTACTTC	CASSLLAEIYEQYF
14	TRBJ2-7	NA	NA	TRBV9	TGTGCCAGCAGCGTAGGACTAGGGAGATCCGAGCAGTACTTC	CASSVGLGRSEQYF
14	TRBJ2-7	NA	NA	TRBV18	TGTGCCAGCTCACCGGAGTCAGAATTCTACGAGCAGTACTTC	CASSPESEFYEQYF
14	TRBJ2-7	NA	TRBD1	TRBV20-1	TGCAGTGCTAGTAGGGACAGGGGATTCCACGAGCAGTACTTC	CSASRDRGFHEQYF
16	TRBJ2-3	NA	TRBD2	TRBV5-1	TGCGCCAGCAGCTTGAGGCTAGCGGGTAGCACAGATACGCAGTATTTT	CASSLRLAGSTDTQYF
14	TRBJ1-2	NA	NA	TRBV10-3	TGTGCCATCAGTGCCCAGGAGGGTAGCTATGGCTACACCTTC	CAISAQEGSYGYTF
13	TRBJ2-5	NA	NA	TRBV11-2	TGTGCCAGCAGCTTAGCGTCCCAAGAGACCCAGTACTTC	CASSLASQETQYF
12	TRBJ1-1	NA	TRBD1	TRBV29-1	TGCAGCGTCCACAGGGGCTTAACTGAAGCTTTCTTT	CSVHRGLTEAFF
14	TRBJ2-1	NA	NA	TRBV18	TGTGCCAGCTCACCATCCTCTGGAGGGAATGAGCAGTTCTTC	CASSPSSGGNEQFF
18	TRBJ2-5	NA	TRBD1	TRBV5-1	TGCGCCAGCAGCTTGCTTCCCCCGGGACAGGGGAGTGAAGAGACCCAGTACTTC	CASSLLPPGQGSEETQYF
13	TRBJ2-7	NA	NA	TRBV29-1	TGCAGCGTCCTTGAGGACAGCTCCTACGAGCAGTACTTC	CSVLEDSSYEQYF
14	TRBJ1-6	NA	NA	TRBV10-2	TGCGCCAGCAGTCTTGACAGCTATAATTCACCCCTCCACTTT	CASSLDSYNSPLHF
16	TRBJ2-7	NA	TRBD2	TRBV7-2	TGTGCCAGCAGCTTATATCACGCGGGAGTGGGGAACGAGCAGTACTTC	CASSLYHAGVGNEQYF
13	TRBJ1-2	once	NA	TRBV6-5	TGTGCCAGCATTCCGACGGACTTTTGGGGCTACACCTTC	CASIPTDFWGYTF
15	TRBJ1-6	NA	NA	TRBV27	TGTGCCAGCAGTCTTCGCCTAAATTCACGTTCACCCCTCCACTTT	CASSLRLNSRSPLHF
18	TRBJ1-3	NA	TRBD1	TRBV7-8	TGTGCCAGCAGCTTTTTCCGGGACAGGGGTGGGTCTGGAAACACCATATATTTT	CASSFFRDRGGSGNTIYF
12	TRBJ1-1	NA	NA	TRBV29-1	TGCAGCGTACAACGAGGGTACACTGAAGCTTTCTTT	CSVQRGYTEAFF
14	TRBJ2-7	NA	NA	TRBV11-2	TGTGCCAGCAGCTTAGATCCAGGGCGCTACGAGCAGTACTTC	CASSLDPGRYEQYF
15	TRBJ2-7	few	NA	TRBV7-8	TGTGCCAGCAGCCTGGGCCGTCGACGGGAGAACGAGCAGTACTTC	CASSLGRRRENEQYF
16	TRBJ1-1	NA	NA	TRBV4-1	TGCGCCAGCAGCCAAGGTGGTGGCAGATTCGGGGGAAAAGCTTTCTTT	CASSQGGGRFGGKAFF
15	TRBJ2-7	NA	TRBD1	TRBV25-1	TGTGCCAGCAGTGAAGTAAAGGGGGCGAAGTACGAGCAGTACTTC	CASSEVKGAKYEQYF
11	TRBJ1-1	few	NA	TRBV20-1	TGCAGTGCTAGGAGGAACACTGAAGCTTTCTTT	CSARRNTEAFF
12	TRBJ1-1	NA	NA	TRBV11-2	TGTGCCAGCAGCGTACAGGAAACTGAAGCTTTCTTT	CASSVQETEAFF
15	TRBJ2-7	NA	TRBD2	TRBV5-4	TGTGCCAGCAGCTCAGCTAGCGGGAGCCCTTACGAGCAGTACTTC	CASSSASGSPYEQYF
15	TRBJ1-1	NA	NA	TRBV18	TGTGCCAGCTCACCACCTGGGGGCTGGAACACTGAAGCTTTCTTT	CASSPPGGWNTEAFF
14	TRBJ1-3	NA	NA	TRBV30	TGTGCCTGGGGAACAGCTTCCTCTGGAAACACCATATATTTT	CAWGTASSGNTIYF
13	TRBJ1-2	few	NA	TRBV7-9	TGTGCCAGCAGCTTAGTTACGGGAACTGGCTACACCTTC	CASSLVTGTGYTF
16	TRBJ2-3	NA	TRBD2	TRBV18	TGTGCCAGCTCACCGCAAACAGTGCTAGCGGGAGATACGCAGTATTTT	CASSPQTVLAGDTQYF
15	TRBJ2-5	NA	TRBD2	TRBV2	TGTGCCAGCAGTAGACTAGCGGTCCGCCAAGAGACCCAGTACTTC	CASSRLAVRQETQYF
16	TRBJ1-5	NA	TRBD1	TRBV6-1	TGTGCCAGCAGCGAAAGGGACAGGGATCGGCATCAGCCCCAGCATTTT	CASSERDRDRHQPQHF
14	TRBJ1-1	NA	NA	TRBV28	TGTGCCAGCAGACCAAGACAGCTGAACACTGAAGCTTTCTTT	CASRPRQLNTEAFF
14	TRBJ2-7	NA	TRBD1	TRBV7-9	TGTGCCAGCAGCTTCGGACAGGGGATCTACGAGCAGTACTTC	CASSFGQGIYEQYF
14	TRBJ1-1	NA	NA	TRBV14	TGTGCCAGCAGCCGGAGGGGTAGGAACACTGAAGCTTTCTTT	CASSRRGRNTEAFF
16	TRBJ2-7	NA	NA	TRBV7-7	TGTGCCAGCAGCCCCGGTGGCCTCACAGGGAGCTACGAGCAGTACTTC	CASSPGGLTGSYEQYF
12	TRBJ2-5	NA	NA	TRBV30	TGTGCCTGGAGTCGGGTCGGAGAGACCCAGTACTTC	CAWSRVGETQYF
12	TRBJ1-2	NA	NA	TRBV5-4	TGTGCCAGCAGCTTCCCAGGCTTCGGCTACACCTTC	CASSFPGFGYTF
15	TRBJ1-5	NA	NA	TRBV19	TGTGCCAGTAGTATAGGTACGACAGGCCATCAGCCCCAGCATTTT	CASSIGTTGHQPQHF
15	TRBJ1-1	once	TRBD1	TRBV4-1	TGCGCCAGCAGCCCTCAGGGGGCAAGGGGCACTGAAGCTTTCTTT	CASSPQGARGTEAFF
13	TRBJ2-5	NA	TRBD1	TRBV18	TGTGCCAGCTCACCCCGACAGGGCGAGACCCAGTACTTC	CASSPRQGETQYF
15	TRBJ2-3	NA	NA	TRBV13	TGTGCCAGCAGCTTAGAATGGCGTTCGAGGGATACGCAGTATTTT	CASSLEWRSRDTQYF
14	TRBJ2-7	NA	TRBD2	TRBV6-2/TRBV6-3	TGTGCCAGCAGTTACTCGCGGGGGGCCTCCGAGCAGTACTTC	CASSYSRGASEQYF
13	TRBJ2-1	NA	NA	TRBV27	TGTGCCAGCAGTTTCCGGACTAATGGTGAGCAGTTCTTC	CASSFRTNGEQFF
11	TRBJ2-1	NA	NA	TRBV12-3/TRBV12-4	TGTGCCAGCAGTTACGACTCAGAGCAGTTCTTC	CASSYDSEQFF
14	TRBJ2-7	NA	NA	TRBV4-2	TGTGCCAGCAGCCAAGTCCAGGGTCTCGGGGAGCAGTACTTC	CASSQVQGLGEQYF